These 28 T cell receptor beta chains were all obtained from the same sample, sequenced in a study of cytomegalovirus exposure and HLA in healthy donors. PCR primers comprised 60 Vbeta and 13 Jbeta primers. Sequencing used immunoSEQ multiplex PCR; TCRdb keeps in-frame clones, though not all of them. The table shows about 130,000 clones, with roughly 74% occurring only once. The material sequenced was PBMCs. These receptors were collected from a woman aged 50 to 60 in good health and CMV-seropositive.

A few counts support this clone. The rearrangement links TRBV5-6 to TRBJ1-6; weak D call: TRBD1 (6 bases). Looked up from germline, CDR1 is SGHDT and CDR2 is YYEEEE. Trimming removed 4 bases at V and 8 bases at J, with 16 bases between. This CDR3 comprises 15 residues. CDR3 nucleotide sequence: TGTGCCAGCAGCCAGAGGGGACATATGGATTCACCCCTCCACTTT. Translated: CASSQRGHMDSPLHF.

This chain links TRBV6-6 with TRBJ2-7, with D possibly being TRBD2 (7 bases). The CDR3 is 13 residues long. The V and J ends lost 7 bases and 3 bases respectively, with 13 bases between them. Germline lookup yields CDR1 MNHNY and CDR2 SVGAGI (reference sequence). The DNA for the CDR3 is TGTGCCAGCACCAAAGGGGGGGACTACGAGCAGTACTTC. Its protein is CASTKGGDYEQYF.

The rearrangement links TRBV5-4 to TRBJ1-1; a weak D match, TRBD1 (5 bases). CDR1 is SGHNT and CDR2 is YYREEE in the germline V gene (reference sequence). V was cut by 5 bases and J by 0 bases, with 14 bases left in between. This CDR3 is built from 15 residues. CDR3 nucleotide sequence: TGTGCCAGCAGGCGGGACTGGGGCATGAACACTGAAGCTTTCTTT. This codes for CASRRDWGMNTEAFF. The full variable domain, completed using reference TRBV5-4 and TRBJ1-1, is ETGVTQSPTHLIKTRGQQVTLRCSSQSGHNTVSWYQQALGQGPQFIFQYYREEENGRGNFPPRFSGLQFPNYSSELNVNALELDDSALYLCASRRDWGMNTEAFFGQGTRLTVV.

This clone was seen only a few times. The chain couples TRBV6-5 to TRBJ2-7; no reliable D call. In germline, CDR1 is MNHEY, CDR2 SVGAGI. The ends were cut back, 5 bases at V and 2 bases at J, with 10 bases in the middle. The CDR3 has 13 residues. CDR3 sequence reads: CASSDIFPYEQYF. CDR3 coding DNA: TGTGCCAGCAGTGACATTTTTCCCTACGAGCAGTACTTC.

By frequency in the sample, this clone is medium-sized. Other nucleotide sequences in the sample specify the same CDR3. This chain connects TRBV5-6 to TRBJ2-2, with 9 bases that match TRBD1. Looked up from germline, CDR1 is SGHDT and CDR2 is YYEEEE. The CDR3 sequence is 14 residues long. J was trimmed by 6 bases and V by 4 bases; bases with no gene match: 4. The CDR3 DNA reads TGTGCCAGCAGCCCTGACAGGGGGGCCGGGGAGCTGTTTTTT. Its translation: CASSPDRGAGELFF.

This clone appeared once. The CDR3 region is CASSPPAQGYTDTQYF. The DNA for the CDR3 is TGTGCCAGCAGCCCACCCGCTCAGGGGTACACAGATACGCAGTATTTT. The rearrangement uses TRBV11-2 and TRBJ2-3, with TRBD1 as a possible D gene (6 bases). The V gene lost 5 bases and the J gene lost 2 bases, with 17 bases spanning the gap. The CDR3 runs to 16 residues. CDR1 is SGHAT, CDR2 FQNNGV, per germline.

V and J are TRBV19 and TRBJ1-5; D not certain. V lost 3 bases and J 0 bases, leaving 6 bases between the germline ends. There are 14 residues in the CDR3. The germline V gene encodes CDR1 LNHDA and CDR2 SQIVND (reference sequence). This CDR3 reads CASSIEYSNQPQHF. Written as DNA, the CDR3 is TGTGCCAGTAGTATCGAGTATAGCAATCAGCCCCAGCATTTT. The full variable domain, its missing parts supplied by reference TRBV19 and TRBJ1-5, is DGGITQSPKYLFRKEGQNVTLSCEQNLNHDAMYWYRQDPGQGLRLIYYSQIVNDFQKGDIAEGYSVSREKKESFPLTVTSAQKNPTAFYLCASSIEYSNQPQHFGDGTRLSIL.

Here the CDR3 reads CASSETVNQPQHF. CDR3 bases: TGTGCCAGCAGTGAAACGGTCAATCAGCCCCAGCATTTT. The chain links TRBV6-1 to TRBJ1-5; D remains unclear. The germline V gene has CDR1 MNHNS and CDR2 SASEGT. The CDR3 runs to 13 residues. The V end lost 2 bases, the J end lost 3 bases, and 5 bases lay between the germline ends.

This chain links TRBV7-2 with TRBJ1-2, with 7 bases fitting TRBD1. CDR1 and CDR2 (germline): SGHTA, FQGNSA. The CDR3 consists of 14 residues. V gave up 1 base and J gave up 6 bases; unmatched junction bases: 5. The CDR3 nucleotides are TGTGCCAGCAGCTTAGAAGAGGACAGGCATGGCTACACCTTC. It codes for CASSLEEDRHGYTF.

This chain connects TRBV4-2 to TRBJ1-4, with unresolved D. Germline CDR1 reads LGHNA; CDR2 reads YNFKEQ. The CDR3 spans 13 residues. V was trimmed by 0 bases and J by 5 bases, leaving 4 bases between them. The CDR3 loop is CASSQERNEKLFF. The DNA for the CDR3 is TGTGCCAGCAGCCAAGAGCGCAATGAAAAACTGTTTTTT.

The chain is built from TRBV5-6 and TRBJ2-5; maybe TRBD1 (7 bases). This CDR3 contains 14 residues. Trimming shortened V by 4 bases and J by 5 bases, and 15 bases separated the two germline ends. The germline V gene encodes CDR1 SGHDT and CDR2 YYEEEE. The CDR3 DNA is TGTGCCAGCAGCCCCAGGGGGAGGAGGGAGACCCAGTACTTC. Translating gives CASSPRGRRETQYF.

This clone was detected a few times. The V gene is TRBV6-5, the J gene TRBJ1-5, with 7 bases fitting TRBD1. J gave up 4 bases and V 6 bases, and 3 bases lay outside the gene matches. The germline CDR1 and CDR2 sequences are MNHEY and SVGAGI. This CDR3 has 13 amino acids. This chain's CDR3 is CASSRGQNQPQHF. In DNA form, the CDR3 reads TGTGCCAGCAGCAGGGGACAGAATCAGCCCCAGCATTTT.

The chain links TRBV5-1 to TRBJ2-3; tentative D call: TRBD2 (5 bases). This CDR3 contains 17 residues. Germline CDR1 reads SGHRS; CDR2 reads YFSETQ. V gave up 1 base and J gave up 2 bases, with 17 bases separating them. The CDR3 nucleotides are TGCGCCAGCAGCTTGTGGTCTTTGGACTCCTACACAGATACGCAGTATTTT. Translating it yields CASSLWSLDSYTDTQYF.

The chain carries TRBV30 and TRBJ2-1, with 9 bases fitting TRBD2. Germline CDR1 GTSNPN, CDR2 SVGIG (reference sequence). The CDR3 totals 13 residues. Trimming took 0 bases from V and 15 from J; bases not matched to a gene: 9. DNA of the CDR3: TGTGCCTGGAGTGTACAAAGCGGGGGGCCGCGGTTCTTC. It is translated as CAWSVQSGGPRFF.

This sequence joins TRBV10-3 and TRBJ2-1, with 14 bases fitting TRBD2. J gave up 5 bases and V 4 bases, and 10 bases lay outside the gene matches. The CDR3 runs to 18 residues. CDR1 is ENHRY and CDR2 is SYGVKD in the germline V gene. This CDR3 is CAISGSTSGGARDNEQFF. For the CDR3, the DNA is TGTGCCATCAGTGGGTCGACTAGCGGGGGGGCCAGGGACAATGAGCAGTTCTTC.

The CDR3 spells CASGASGGVGTDTQYF. The CDR3, as DNA: TGTGCCAGTGGGGCTAGCGGGGGGGTTGGCACAGATACGCAGTATTTT. This chain joins TRBV2 and TRBJ2-3, with 12 bases matching TRBD2. This CDR3 contains 16 residues. CDR1 is SNHLY and CDR2 is FYNNEI in the germline V gene. V lost 9 bases to trimming and J lost 1 base; unmatched junction nucleotides: 8.

The rearrangement links TRBV7-8 to TRBJ1-5, with 8 bases that match TRBD1. Germline V gene data show CDR1 as SGHVS and CDR2 as FQNEAQ. J gave up 2 bases and V 5 bases, and 11 bases lay outside the gene matches. The length of the CDR3 is 17 residues. The DNA of the CDR3 is TGTGCCAGCAGCCGAAACACAGGGGGGCTTGGCAATCAGCCCCAGCATTTT. Encoded protein: CASSRNTGGLGNQPQHF. Supplemented by reference TRBV7-8 and TRBJ1-5, the full variable domain reads GAGVSQSPRYKVAKRGQDVALRCDPISGHVSLFWYQQALGQGPEFLTYFQNEAQLDKSGLPSDRFFAERPEGSVSTLKIQRTQQEDSAVYLCASSRNTGGLGNQPQHFGDGTRLSIL.

This chain connects TRBV29-1 to TRBJ1-2; the D gene is possibly TRBD1 (6 bases). The CDR3 spans 13 residues. Germline V CDR1 and CDR2: SQVTM, ANQGSEA. The V end was cut by 7 bases, the J end by 5 bases, with 17 bases between. The CDR3 loop reads CSAGSTGAYGYTF. For the CDR3, the DNA is TGCAGCGCTGGATCGACAGGCGCGTATGGCTACACCTTC. The full variable domain, completed using reference TRBV29-1 and TRBJ1-2, is SAVISQKPSRDICQRGTSLTIQCQVDSQVTMMFWYRQQPGQSLTLIATANQGSEATYESGFVIDKFPISRPNLTFSTLTVSNMSPEDSSIYLCSAGSTGAYGYTFGSGTRLTVV.

The rearrangement uses TRBV4-1 and TRBJ2-1, with 7 positions matching TRBD2. This CDR3 has 14 residues. Germline-derived CDR1 and CDR2 are MGHRA and YSYEKL. The J segment lost 2 bases and the V segment lost 8 bases, leaving 6 bases of the junction unmatched. The CDR3 coding sequence is TGCGCCAGCGCCACCGGGACTACCTACAATGAGCAGTTCTTC. This gives the protein CASATGTTYNEQFF.

V is TRBV9 and J is TRBJ2-5, with TRBD2 identical over 7 bases. The CDR3 runs to 14 residues. The germline gives CDR1 SGDLS, CDR2 YYNGEE. After removal of 0 bases from V and 4 bases from J, the junction contained 3 bases not matched to a gene. This CDR3 reads CASSVDLAVETQYF. The CDR3 DNA reads TGTGCCAGCAGCGTAGACCTAGCGGTAGAGACCCAGTACTTC.

The J gene is TRBJ2-7, the V gene TRBV27, with D perhaps matching TRBD2 (6 bases). The germline CDR1 and CDR2 sequences are MNHEY and SMNVEV (reference sequence). This CDR3 contains 14 residues. V was cut by 6 bases and J by 4 bases, with 16 bases left in between. CDR3 in DNA: TGTGCCAGCAGCCCGGGACTCGGGCGGTACGAGCAGTACTTC. This sequence encodes CASSPGLGRYEQYF.

This chain uses TRBV6-5 with TRBJ2-3; no firm D call. Germline loops: CDR1 MNHEY, CDR2 SVGAGI. Trimming pared 0 bases from V and 2 bases from J, leaving 12 bases between. The CDR3 is 16 amino acids. CDR3 sequence reads: CASSYSSEDATDTQYF. The CDR3 DNA follows: TGTGCCAGCAGTTACTCGTCAGAAGATGCCACAGATACGCAGTATTTT.

The chain carries TRBV5-4 and TRBJ2-2; maybe TRBD1 (5 bases). This CDR3 comprises 13 residues. The germline V and J ends were trimmed by 6 bases and 4 bases, with 10 bases remaining between them. Germline loops: CDR1 SGHNT, CDR2 YYREEE (reference sequence). The CDR3 DNA follows: TGTGCCAGCACCGTACAGGTCACCGGGGAGCTGTTTTTT. The encoded protein is CASTVQVTGELFF. The full variable domain, rest sourced from reference TRBV5-4 and TRBJ2-2, is ETGVTQSPTHLIKTRGQQVTLRCSSQSGHNTVSWYQQALGQGPQFIFQYYREEENGRGNFPPRFSGLQFPNYSSELNVNALELDDSALYLCASTVQVTGELFFGEGSRLTVL.

The chain recombines TRBV5-1 with TRBJ1-6; possibly TRBD1 for D (5 bases). Germline CDR1 reads SGHRS; CDR2 reads YFSETQ. This CDR3 is 14 amino acids long. Trimming took off 5 bases at V and 10 bases at J, with 16 bases between the two ends. The CDR3 DNA follows: TGCGCCAGCAGGGGGGAGGCAGGAGAGTCACCCCTCCACTTT. It yields the protein CASRGEAGESPLHF.

The CDR3, as DNA: TGTGCCAGCAGTGAAGCAATAGTAGGGGCTGAAGCTTTCTTT. Translation gives CASSEAIVGAEAFF. The rearrangement uses TRBV6-1 and TRBJ1-1; D is perhaps TRBD1 (5 bases). CDR1 is MNHNS, CDR2 SASEGT, per germline. This CDR3 contains 14 residues. Trimming took 0 bases from V and 6 from J, leaving 11 bases between them.

Here the CDR3 reads CASRRGQNYEQYF. For the CDR3, the DNA is TGTGCCAGCCGTCGAGGACAGAACTACGAGCAGTACTTC. The chain uses TRBV7-9 and TRBJ2-7; possibly TRBD1 for D (6 bases). With 8 bases removed from V and 3 bases from J, the gap between germline ends came to 14 bases. The V gene's germline CDR1 is SEHNR and CDR2 FQNEAQ (reference sequence). This CDR3 region has 13 residues.

This rearrangement joins TRBV28 to TRBJ2-7; 8 bases match TRBD2. The length of the CDR3 is 15 residues. J lost 7 bases, V lost 6 bases, and 14 bases had no gene match. Germline assignment: CDR1 MDHEN and CDR2 SYDVKM. CDR3 nucleotides: TGTGCCAGCAGGCCACCGGGACTAGGGGGGTTGGAGCAGTACTTC. This encodes CASRPPGLGGLEQYF.

The gene calls are TRBV7-9 and TRBJ1-1; D is ambiguous. From germline, CDR1 is SEHNR and CDR2 FQNEAQ (reference sequence). The CDR3 extends over 14 amino acids. Trimming took 5 bases from V and 1 from J, leaving 11 bases between them. CDR3 DNA sequence: TGTGCCAGCAGCCCTGAACCGGGGAACACTGAAGCTTTCTTT. It specifies CASSPEPGNTEAFF.